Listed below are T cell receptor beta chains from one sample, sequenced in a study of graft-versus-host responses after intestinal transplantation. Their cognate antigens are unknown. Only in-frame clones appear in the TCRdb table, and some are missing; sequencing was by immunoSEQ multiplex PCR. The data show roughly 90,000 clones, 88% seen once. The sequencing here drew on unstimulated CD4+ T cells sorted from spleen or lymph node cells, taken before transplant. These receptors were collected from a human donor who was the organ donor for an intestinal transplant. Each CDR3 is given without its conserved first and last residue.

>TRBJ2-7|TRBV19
ASSKTTGPYEQY
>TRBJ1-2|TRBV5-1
ASSLGPGGPYGYT
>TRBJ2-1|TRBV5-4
ASSPGLAGNEQF
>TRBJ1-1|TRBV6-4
ASGAELGTEAF
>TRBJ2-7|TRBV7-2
ASSRRDSYEQY
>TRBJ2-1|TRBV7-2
ASSLTPGLAGAGNEQF
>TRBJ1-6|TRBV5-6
ASSLFSLVGSPLH
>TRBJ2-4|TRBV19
ASSIDKGGTLAKNIQY
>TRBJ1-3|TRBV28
ASSPPGQGAGNTIY
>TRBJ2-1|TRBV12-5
ASGPGLAVGYNEQF
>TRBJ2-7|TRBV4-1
ASSQEQGAYEQY
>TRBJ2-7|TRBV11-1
ASSPRRGAGIYEQY
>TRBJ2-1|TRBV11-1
ASSLGRHIYNEQF
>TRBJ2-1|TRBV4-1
ASSQVSSGGWVYNEQF
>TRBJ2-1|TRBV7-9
ASSLSGTSYNEQF
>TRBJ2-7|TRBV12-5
ASGTQGLYEQY
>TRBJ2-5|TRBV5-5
ASSSGRGKTQY
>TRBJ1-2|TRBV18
ASSPAGFNYGYT
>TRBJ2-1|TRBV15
ATSRDLAGHYNEQF
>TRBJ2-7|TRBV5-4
ASSLAGTVNRRY
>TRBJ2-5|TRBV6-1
ASSESWRNQETQY
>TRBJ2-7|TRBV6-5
ASSSPGTNRYEQY
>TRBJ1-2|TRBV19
ASRGHRGGNYGYT
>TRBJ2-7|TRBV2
ASRAGLATYEQY
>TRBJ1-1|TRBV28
ATLPAGGVLNTEAF
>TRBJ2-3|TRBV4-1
ASSDTGTYRDTQY
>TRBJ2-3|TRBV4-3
ASSQDNWTGGNTQY
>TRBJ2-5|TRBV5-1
ASSLGAGRETQY
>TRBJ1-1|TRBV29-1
SAQGQTINTEAF
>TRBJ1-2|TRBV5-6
ASSIRDRGLYGYT
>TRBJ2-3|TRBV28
ATLGGIRQGISTDTQY
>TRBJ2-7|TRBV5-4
ASSLSGLVAYEQY
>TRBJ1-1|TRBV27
ASSFRTGDTEAF